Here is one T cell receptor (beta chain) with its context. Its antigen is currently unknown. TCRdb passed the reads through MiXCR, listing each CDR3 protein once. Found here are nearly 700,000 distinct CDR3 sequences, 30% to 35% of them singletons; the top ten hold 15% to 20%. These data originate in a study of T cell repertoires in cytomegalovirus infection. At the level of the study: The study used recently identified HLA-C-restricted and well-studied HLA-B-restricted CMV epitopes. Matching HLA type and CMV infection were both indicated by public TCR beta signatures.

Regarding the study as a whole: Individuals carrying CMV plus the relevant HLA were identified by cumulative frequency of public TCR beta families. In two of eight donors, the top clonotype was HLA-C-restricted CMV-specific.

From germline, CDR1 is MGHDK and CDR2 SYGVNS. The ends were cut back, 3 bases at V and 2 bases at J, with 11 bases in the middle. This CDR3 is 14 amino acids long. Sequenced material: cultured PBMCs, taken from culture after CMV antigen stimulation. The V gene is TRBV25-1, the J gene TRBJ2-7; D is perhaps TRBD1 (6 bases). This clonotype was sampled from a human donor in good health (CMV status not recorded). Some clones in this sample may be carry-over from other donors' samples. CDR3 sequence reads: CASSDPRQAYEQYF. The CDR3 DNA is TGTGCCAGCAGTGATCCCAGACAGGCCTACGAGCAGTACTTC.